The next 9 T cell receptor beta chains were all read from a single sample in a study of monozygotic twins with inflammatory bowel disease. TCRdb re-called the 5' RACE reads and gives one entry per CDR3 protein, without DNA. The table lists more than 75,000 distinct CDR3 sequences. The sequenced sample was blood. Receptors originate from a human donor with ulcerative colitis or Crohn's disease, or a healthy co-twin of an affected twin (not recorded which).

The J gene is TRBJ1-1, the V gene TRBV7-3. The CDR3 loop spans 13 amino acids. Germline V gene sequence: CDR1 SGHTA, CDR2 FQGTGA. The CDR3 sequence: CASSNQRNTEAFF.

The rearrangement links TRBV7-9 to TRBJ1-5; the TRBD1 assignment by TCRdb is unverifiable without DNA. CDR3 length: 16 amino acids. Per the germline V gene, CDR1 is SEHNR and CDR2 is FQNEAQ (reference sequence). The CDR3 reads CASSSLTGVLDQPQHF.

The CDR3 protein is CATIRSGENIQYF. V and J are TRBV12-3 or TRBV12-4 and TRBJ2-4. The CDR3 totals 13 residues.

This chain links TRBV20-1 with TRBJ1-2; absent DNA, TCRdb's TRBD1 call cannot be checked. CDR1 is DFQATT and CDR2 is SNEGSKA in the germline V gene (reference sequence). There are 12 residues in the CDR3. CDR3 residues: CSADAGAYGYTF.

The chain employs TRBV19 and TRBJ1-1; TCRdb gives TRBD1 as the D gene, but with no DNA this cannot be confirmed. The CDR3 has 15 residues. Per germline, CDR1 LNHDA and CDR2 SQIVND (reference sequence). The CDR3: CASPSGQGVNTEAFF.

The rearrangement joins TRBV6-5 to TRBJ1-5; TCRdb picks TRBD1, but there is no DNA to check that call. Germline lookup yields CDR1 MNHEY and CDR2 SVGAGI. The CDR3 runs 19 residues. CDR3 loop: CASSLTRQGALGLNQPQHF.

The chain links TRBV29-1 to TRBJ2-7. The CDR3 contains 12 residues. Germline V gives CDR1 SQVTM, CDR2 ANQGSEA. The CDR3 reads CSVEVASEEQYF.

J is TRBJ1-1 and V is TRBV27; TCRdb designates TRBD1, a call that cannot be tested without DNA. Germline assignment: CDR1 MNHEY and CDR2 SMNVEV (reference sequence). This CDR3 is built from 15 residues. The CDR3 loop reads CASSEDRPPNTEAFF.

The CDR3 is CASSSARWAGEKLFF. The genes are TRBV9 and TRBJ1-4; TCRdb reports TRBD1, a call that lacks DNA to check it against. The germline CDR1 and CDR2 sequences are SGDLS and YYNGEE. CDR3 length: 15 residues.